This T cell receptor beta chain originates from a study of Graves' ophthalmopathy and Graves' hyperthyroidism. Study results and caveats: Blood shared most expanded thyroid clonotypes above 0.001 frequency. Ophthalmopathy progression was predicted by the model at roughly 69% sensitivity and approximately 72% specificity.

CDR1 and CDR2 from the germline V gene are SGDLS and YYNGEE. There are 11 residues in the CDR3. As the template, RNA transcripts were used to amplify TCR beta CDR3 regions. HTBI primers served in a first-round RT-PCR, which a second-round multiplex PCR followed. TCRdb redid the calling of the multiplex PCR reads with MiXCR, one entry per CDR3 protein. This table has hundreds of thousands of distinct CDR3 sequences, over 40% appearing once. An approximately 10 ml volume of fresh peripheral blood provided the PBMCs. On this clonotype itself: Its antigen remains unknown.

The J gene is TRBJ1-1, the V gene TRBV9, with TRBD1 as a possible D gene (6 bases). The sample comprised peripheral blood. The origin of this receptor is an adult man with Graves' ophthalmopathy. In DNA form, the CDR3 reads TGTGCTAGAGATGCCGGGGGCCAAGCTTTCTTT. It specifies CARDAGGQAFF.